This T cell receptor beta chain was captured in a study of T cells after yellow fever vaccination. Study-level points and caveats: Post-booster samples contained most primary-vaccination clones (around 96% CD4, around 88% CD8).

This clonotype showed up many times. Its specificity is not known. Germline assignment: CDR1 SEHNR and CDR2 FQNEAQ (reference sequence). The V end was cut by 2 bases, the J end by 7 bases, with 5 bases between. This CDR3 spans 11 amino acids. Synthesis of TCR cDNA relied on 5'RACE template switching, which attached a universal primer site and UMIs. TCRdb itself ran the 5' RACE reads through MiXCR, one entry per CDR3 protein. The data contain roughly 65,000 distinct CDR3 sequences, 5.5% to 7.5% of them seen just once; the ten biggest clones take up roughly 2%. The chain links TRBV7-9 to TRBJ1-2, with no clear D. The sample here was CD4+ T cells sorted from PBMCs, taken more than 13 days after the first yellow fever vaccination. The TCR was taken from a young man who received the YFV17D yellow fever vaccine. For the CDR3, the DNA is TGTGCCAGCAGCTTATTCGGTGGCTACACCTTC. Residues: CASSLFGGYTF.